Below, 15 T cell receptor beta chains from the same sample are listed, as sequenced in a study of T cell changes during pregnancy in multiple sclerosis. The assay was immunoSEQ multiplex PCR, and TCRdb's table has in-frame clones only and misses some. This table has roughly 39,000 clones, over 90% appearing once. This material consisted of CD4+ T cells from peripheral blood mononuclear cells, taken after pregnancy. The source is a female donor in good health, enrolled as a control in a pregnancy study.

V gene TRBV7-2 combines with J gene TRBJ1-1; D may be TRBD1 (5 bases). The V and J ends lost 0 bases and 4 bases respectively, with 15 bases between them. The CDR3 spans 16 residues. Germline V gene lookup returns CDR1 SGHTA and CDR2 FQGNSA. For the CDR3, the DNA is TGTGCCAGCAGCTTAGCGCCGGGAGTGGGGCCCACTGAAGCTTTCTTT. This sequence encodes CASSLAPGVGPTEAFF. The full variable domain, in which reference TRBV7-2 and TRBJ1-1 provide the parts outside the CDR3, is GAGVSQSPSNKVTEKGKDVELRCDPISGHTALYWYRQSLGQGLEFLIYFQGNSAPDKSGLPSDRFSAERTGGSVSTLTIQRTQQEDSAVYLCASSLAPGVGPTEAFFGQGTRLTVV.

The rearrangement links TRBV18 to TRBJ2-5; TRBD2 matches at 8 bases. The CDR3 has 15 residues. With V trimmed by 4 bases and J by 1 base, 5 bases remained unmatched. Per the germline V gene, CDR1 is KGHSH and CDR2 is LQKENI. The CDR3 sequence is CASSRTLAVQETQYF. The CDR3 region has the DNA TGTGCCAGCTCACGTACACTAGCGGTCCAAGAGACCCAGTACTTC.

This clone occurred once. Here the CDR3 DNA reads TGTGCCAGCAGCTTGGTGGGACAGGGATACGAGCAGTACTTC. Its translation is CASSLVGQGYEQYF. The genes are TRBV5-4 and TRBJ2-7, with 9 bases lining up with TRBD1. The J segment lost 4 bases and the V segment lost 0 bases, leaving 2 bases of the junction unmatched. Germline V gene sequence: CDR1 SGHNT, CDR2 YYREEE (reference sequence). The CDR3 has 14 amino acids. Variable domain in full (rest from reference TRBV5-4 and TRBJ2-7): ETGVTQSPTHLIKTRGQQVTLRCSSQSGHNTVSWYQQALGQGPQFIFQYYREEENGRGNFPPRFSGLQFPNYSSELNVNALELDDSALYLCASSLVGQGYEQYFGPGTRLTVT.

The rearrangement joins TRBV10-3 to TRBJ2-5, with 7 nucleotides matching TRBD1. The CDR3 spans 16 residues. V gave up 2 bases and J gave up 5 bases; unmatched junction bases: 11. Per the germline V gene, CDR1 is ENHRY and CDR2 is SYGVKD. This CDR3 reads CAISEPMTGLRETQYF. The CDR3 coding sequence is TGTGCCATCAGTGAGCCAATGACAGGGTTACGGGAGACCCAGTACTTC.

The V call is TRBV28, the J call TRBJ2-3; unclear D gene. Germline V gene lookup returns CDR1 MDHEN and CDR2 SYDVKM. The CDR3 covers 14 residues. Trimming took off 4 bases at V and 8 bases at J, with 16 bases between the two ends. CDR3 sequence (DNA): TGTGCCAGCAGTTCGTCCCTAGTCGGAGTTACGCAGTATTTT. Its protein product is CASSSSLVGVTQYF.

The chain is built from TRBV5-1 and TRBJ2-5; D is uncertain. The germline V gene has CDR1 SGHRS and CDR2 YFSETQ. The CDR3 is 12 residues long. With 4 bases removed from V and 3 bases from J, the gap between germline ends came to 7 bases. The CDR3: CASSVPKETQYF. The CDR3 nucleotides are TGCGCCAGCAGCGTCCCAAAAGAGACCCAGTACTTC.

This clone was seen just once. The V call is TRBV6-5, the J call TRBJ2-6; possibly TRBD2 for D (6 bases). With 8 bases removed from V and 1 base from J, the gap between germline ends came to 12 bases. CDR1 and CDR2 (germline): MNHEY, SVGAGI. This CDR3 comprises 15 residues. CDR3 bases: TGTGCCAGCGCCCGGGGGACGTCTGGGGCCAACGTCCTGACTTTC. This translates into CASARGTSGANVLTF.

This chain connects TRBV6-6 to TRBJ1-1; D is possibly TRBD1 (5 bases). The V gene's germline CDR1 is MNHNY and CDR2 SVGAGI (reference sequence). CDR3 length: 14 residues. Trimming left V 6 bases short and J 4 bases short, with 15 bases between. The CDR3 region has the DNA TGTGCCAGCAGCTTAGTCGGGGGAAGCACTGAAGCTTTCTTT. Translated, it gives CASSLVGGSTEAFF.

This sequence joins TRBV2 and TRBJ1-2; perhaps TRBD1 as D (5 bases). This CDR3 is built from 12 residues. CDR1 SNHLY and CDR2 FYNNEI come from the germline V gene. CDR3 protein: CGSLGGGYGYTF. CDR3 bases: TGTGGCTCCCTGGGGGGGGGCTATGGCTACACCTTC.

V is TRBV27 and J is TRBJ1-2, with D uncertain. V dropped 4 bases and J dropped 4 bases, with 4 bases sitting between them. CDR3 length: 11 amino acids. Germline V gene data show CDR1 as MNHEY and CDR2 as SMNVEV (reference sequence). The CDR3 sequence: CASSSPYGYTF. The CDR3 nucleotides are TGTGCCAGCAGTTCTCCCTATGGCTACACCTTC.

The V call is TRBV30, the J call TRBJ1-1, with TRBD1 identical over 7 bases. Per germline, CDR1 GTSNPN and CDR2 SVGIG (reference sequence). CDR3 length: 15 residues. J was trimmed by 1 base and V by 5 bases; bases with no gene match: 10. The CDR3 reads CAWGLTGKGNTEAFF. In DNA, the CDR3 is TGTGCCTGGGGCCTGACAGGGAAGGGGAACACTGAAGCTTTCTTT.

The gene calls are TRBV27 and TRBJ2-7, with 10 bases identical to TRBD1. With 5 bases clipped from V and 6 bases from J, the junction kept 13 bases outside the gene matches. Germline CDR1 reads MNHEY; CDR2 reads SMNVEV (reference sequence). The CDR3 loop spans 16 amino acids. The DNA for the CDR3 is TGTGCCAGCAGTCCCCTTCCCGGGACAGGGGCTCGCGAGCAGTACTTC. It translates to CASSPLPGTGAREQYF.

This chain uses TRBV5-1 with TRBJ2-5; 8 bases agree with TRBD2. Looked up from germline, CDR1 is SGHRS and CDR2 is YFSETQ. V was clipped by 4 bases and J by 5 bases; unmatched bases: 19. The CDR3 totals 18 residues. The CDR3 here is CASSPGAGGGAGWETQYF. The DNA of the CDR3 is TGCGCCAGCAGCCCCGGCGCGGGAGGAGGTGCGGGTTGGGAGACCCAGTACTTC.

J is TRBJ1-5 and V is TRBV13, with D possibly matching TRBD1 (5 bases). Germline CDR1 reads PRHDT; CDR2 reads FYEKMQ (reference sequence). The CDR3 extends over 16 amino acids. Trimming shortened V by 0 bases and J by 7 bases, and 16 bases separated the two germline ends. CDR3 bases: TGTGCCAGCAGCTTAGGGGGGGAGGGCAACCAACAGCCCCAGCATTTT. Protein product: CASSLGGEGNQQPQHF.

This chain joins TRBV5-1 and TRBJ2-7, with 11 bases lining up with TRBD2. The CDR3 loop spans 15 amino acids. The germline CDR1 and CDR2 sequences are SGHRS and YFSETQ. J was trimmed by 6 bases and V by 4 bases; bases with no gene match: 9. CDR3 nucleotides: TGCGCCAGCAGCCCGATAGCGGGAGGGCCCTCCGAGCAGTACTTC. This encodes CASSPIAGGPSEQYF.